These T cell receptor beta chains were read from a single sample in a study of blood T cell repertoires in COVID-19. The assay was immunoSEQ multiplex PCR, and TCRdb's table has in-frame clones only and misses some. The table lists a few hundred thousand clones, approximately 87% of them singletons. Sequences were obtained from peripheral blood. Source of these receptors: a man in his sixties who had recovered from COVID-19. Each CDR3 is given with its conserved first and last residue. The D gene is left open where the match is weak. The size entry is marked missing in some rows and otherwise reads once, few, many or a size class.

15	TRBJ2-1	TRBD1	NA	TRBV19	TGTGCCAGTACCTCCGGACAGGGGAGTAGGAATGAGCAGTTCTTC	CASTSGQGSRNEQFF
14	TRBJ1-1	NA	NA	TRBV7-8	TGTGCAGCCGGTCTCGGGACAAGGAACACTGAAGCTTTCTTT	CAAGLGTRNTEAFF
14	TRBJ1-2	NA	once	TRBV7-9	TGTGCCAGCAGTCTTATAAGCGGAACGGATGGCTACACCTTC	CASSLISGTDGYTF
16	TRBJ2-1	TRBD1	few	TRBV5-1	TGCGCCAGCAGCCCTTGGGGACAGGGGTCCTACAATGAGCAGTTCTTC	CASSPWGQGSYNEQFF
13	TRBJ1-4	NA	NA	TRBV30	TGTGCCTGGAGTGGTGCAGGGGACGAAAAACTGTTTTTT	CAWSGAGDEKLFF
14	TRBJ1-5	NA	NA	TRBV30	TGTGCCTGGAGTGTAGGGAGGGGGGGTCAGCCCCAGCATTTT	CAWSVGRGGQPQHF
15	TRBJ2-1	TRBD1	NA	TRBV19	TGTGCCAGTACCCTAGGACAGGGCCGCTACAATGAGCAGTTCTTC	CASTLGQGRYNEQFF
14	TRBJ1-1	TRBD1	NA	TRBV29-1	TGCAGCGTTGAAGTGTGGACAGGGAACACTGAAGCTTTCTTT	CSVEVWTGNTEAFF
16	TRBJ2-1	TRBD2	NA	TRBV2	TGTGCCAGCAGCGGGGCTTGGGAGGGTTCCTACAATGAGCAGTTCTTC	CASSGAWEGSYNEQFF
13	TRBJ2-7	TRBD1	once	TRBV5-6	TGTGCCAGCAGCTGGACAGGGACCTACGAGCAGTACTTC	CASSWTGTYEQYF
14	TRBJ2-3	NA	NA	TRBV2	TGTGCCAGCAGTGAAGTGGGCCGCACAGATACGCAGTATTTT	CASSEVGRTDTQYF
15	TRBJ1-1	TRBD1	NA	TRBV30	TGTGCCTGGAGGGAACCCGGGACAGGGAGCACTGAAGCTTTCTTT	CAWREPGTGSTEAFF
15	TRBJ1-2	NA	NA	TRBV3-1/TRBV3-2	TGTGCCAGCAGCCAAGCCTATGGAGGAAACTATGGCTACACCTTC	CASSQAYGGNYGYTF
14	TRBJ2-3	NA	NA	TRBV11-2	TGTGCCAGCAGCTGGGTTGGGGGGACAGATACGCAGTATTTT	CASSWVGGTDTQYF
16	TRBJ1-1	NA	NA	TRBV5-1	TGCGCCAGCAGCTTGGTGGGAAATCGGGGTATCACTGAAGCTTTCTTT	CASSLVGNRGITEAFF
16	TRBJ2-5	TRBD2	NA	TRBV14	TGTGCCAGCAGCCACCTAGCCAGCGGGGGGCAAGAGACCCAGTACTTC	CASSHLASGGQETQYF
13	TRBJ1-2	TRBD1	NA	TRBV30	TGTGCCTGGAATCGAGGACAGGACTATGGCTACACCTTC	CAWNRGQDYGYTF
13	TRBJ1-4	NA	NA	TRBV15	TGTGCCACCAGCTGGGGGCTAGATGAAAAACTGTTTTTT	CATSWGLDEKLFF
19	TRBJ1-5	NA	once	TRBV21-1	TGTGCCAGCAGCAAAGTACCCCCTGGGACAGGGGATAGCAATCAGCCCCAGCATTTT	CASSKVPPGTGDSNQPQHF
15	TRBJ2-5	NA	NA	TRBV2	TGTGCCAGCAGCGCCTTTTTGCGGAATCAAGAGACCCAGTACTTC	CASSAFLRNQETQYF
16	TRBJ2-7	NA	NA	TRBV4-1	TGCGCCAGCAGCCAAGGGGCGGACAGAGTTACCTACGAGCAGTACTTC	CASSQGADRVTYEQYF
16	TRBJ2-3	NA	NA	TRBV15	TGTGCCACCAGCAGAGATGTTGGAGGGTACACAGATACGCAGTATTTT	CATSRDVGGYTDTQYF
14	TRBJ1-6	NA	NA	TRBV27	TGTGCCAGCAGTCCCAACCCCGGGGATTCACCCCTCCACTTT	CASSPNPGDSPLHF
14	TRBJ2-1	TRBD2	NA	TRBV29-1	TGCAGCGTTGAACAAGCGGGAGCAGTCAATGAGCAGTTCTTC	CSVEQAGAVNEQFF
13	TRBJ2-3	TRBD2	NA	TRBV12-3/TRBV12-4	TGTGCCAGCAGTTTAGGTACGGGGAGGGCGCAGTATTTT	CASSLGTGRAQYF
11	TRBJ2-3	NA	NA	TRBV5-5	TGTGCCAGCAGCTTGCAAGATACGCAGTATTTT	CASSLQDTQYF